These T cell receptor beta chains were read from a single sample in a study of T cell responses to AZD1222 COVID-19 vaccine. The table came from immunoSEQ multiplex PCR; TCRdb's copy has only in-frame clones and leaves some out. The data contain 150,000 or so clones, around 94% of them singletons. The starting material was peripheral blood, obtained 28 days after the second AZD1222 dose. These receptor sequences come from an adult who received the AZD1222 COVID-19 vaccine. The CDR3 runs from the conserved cysteine through the conserved F or W. A D gene is named only where the DNA matches it firmly.

NA | TRBJ2-7 | 14 | TRBV30 | CAYHSSGRKSEQYF | TGTGCCTACCACTCCTCTGGGCGCAAAAGCGAGCAGTACTTC
NA | TRBJ2-3 | 17 | TRBV9 | CASSVRVGSPGTDTQYF | TGTGCCAGCAGCGTTCGGGTCGGAAGCCCGGGTACAGATACGCAGTATTTT
NA | TRBJ2-1 | 17 | TRBV21-1 | CASSKARTGEGGNEQFF | TGTGCCAGCAGCAAAGCGCGAACAGGGGAGGGGGGCAATGAGCAGTTCTTC
NA | TRBJ2-2 | 15 | TRBV7-9 | CASSFGQAAAGELFF | TGTGCCAGCAGCTTTGGGCAGGCGGCAGCCGGGGAGCTGTTTTTT
NA | TRBJ2-1 | 15 | TRBV28 | CASFPIRGPYNEQFF | TGTGCCAGCTTCCCCATCAGGGGTCCCTACAATGAGCAGTTCTTC
NA | TRBJ1-2 | 13 | TRBV12-3/TRBV12-4 | CASSFGQGNGYTF | TGTGCCAGCAGTTTCGGCCAGGGGAATGGCTACACCTTC
TRBD2 | TRBJ2-3 | 15 | TRBV9 | CASSGGTSGTDTQYF | TGTGCCAGCAGCGGGGGGACTAGCGGGACAGATACGCAGTATTTT
TRBD1 | TRBJ1-2 | 17 | TRBV5-4 | CASSLEGWGQGLYGYTF | TGTGCCAGCAGCTTGGAAGGCTGGGGACAGGGTCTATACGGCTACACCTTC
NA | TRBJ2-7 | 14 | TRBV11-2 | CASSFVGGSYEQYF | TGTGCCAGCAGCTTCGTCGGCGGCTCCTACGAGCAGTACTTC
TRBD2 | TRBJ2-7 | 16 | TRBV27 | CASSLGLAGGPHEQYF | TGTGCCAGCAGTTTGGGTCTAGCGGGAGGGCCCCACGAGCAGTACTTC
NA | TRBJ1-6 | 16 | TRBV18 | CASSPRGQENNSPLHF | TGTGCCAGCTCACCCCGGGGGCAGGAAAATAATTCACCCCTCCACTTT
NA | TRBJ1-1 | 11 | TRBV7-2 | CASEGVTEAFF | TGTGCCAGTGAGGGGGTCACTGAAGCTTTCTTT
NA | TRBJ1-1 | 15 | TRBV30 | CAWSALPYRNTEAFF | TGTGCCTGGAGTGCACTTCCCTATAGAAACACTGAAGCTTTCTTT
TRBD1 | TRBJ2-3 | 19 | TRBV5-1 | CASSKGQGLLHSETDTQYF | TGCGCCAGCAGCAAAGGACAGGGCTTGCTACACTCGGAGACAGATACGCAGTATTTT
NA | TRBJ1-1 | 14 | TRBV30 | CACFTGIQRTEAFF | TGTGCCTGTTTTACAGGGATCCAAAGGACTGAAGCTTTCTTT
NA | TRBJ2-5 | 15 | TRBV27 | CASSFSSGYQETQYF | TGTGCCAGCAGTTTTTCATCCGGTTATCAAGAGACCCAGTACTTC
TRBD2 | TRBJ2-3 | 16 | TRBV9 | CASSVEVAGGSDTQYF | TGTGCCAGCAGCGTAGAGGTAGCGGGAGGTTCAGATACGCAGTATTTT
TRBD2 | TRBJ2-1 | 13 | TRBV13 | CASSLTLAGASIF | TGTGCCAGCAGCTTAACCCTAGCGGGAGCTTCAATCTTC
NA | TRBJ1-5 | 15 | TRBV6-5 | CASSYNRESGQPQHF | TGTGCCAGCAGTTACAACAGGGAATCAGGTCAGCCCCAGCATTTT
NA | TRBJ2-1 | 16 | TRBV2 | CASSDGRVYSYNEQFF | TGTGCCAGCAGTGACGGTAGGGTATACTCCTACAATGAGCAGTTCTTC
NA | TRBJ2-7 | 11 | TRBV20-1 | CSAREAGEQYF | TGCAGTGCTAGAGAAGCCGGCGAGCAGTACTTC
NA | TRBJ2-3 | 13 | TRBV14 | CASSQDLGDTQYF | TGTGCCAGCAGCCAAGATCTAGGAGATACGCAGTATTTT
TRBD1 | TRBJ1-6 | 11 | TRBV19 | CASSTGASLHF | TGTGCCAGTAGCACAGGGGCCAGCCTCCACTTT
NA | TRBJ1-5 | 15 | TRBV21-1 | CASSETGQVWRVGHF | TGTGCCAGCAGCGAGACGGGGCAGGTTTGGCGGGTGGGGCATTTT
TRBD2 | TRBJ2-7 | 15 | TRBV9 | CASSGTSDPSYEQYF | TGTGCCAGCAGCGGAACTAGCGATCCCTCCTACGAGCAGTACTTC
NA | TRBJ2-7 | 12 | TRBV27 | CASRTQGYEQYF | TGTGCCAGCAGGACACAGGGTTACGAGCAGTACTTC